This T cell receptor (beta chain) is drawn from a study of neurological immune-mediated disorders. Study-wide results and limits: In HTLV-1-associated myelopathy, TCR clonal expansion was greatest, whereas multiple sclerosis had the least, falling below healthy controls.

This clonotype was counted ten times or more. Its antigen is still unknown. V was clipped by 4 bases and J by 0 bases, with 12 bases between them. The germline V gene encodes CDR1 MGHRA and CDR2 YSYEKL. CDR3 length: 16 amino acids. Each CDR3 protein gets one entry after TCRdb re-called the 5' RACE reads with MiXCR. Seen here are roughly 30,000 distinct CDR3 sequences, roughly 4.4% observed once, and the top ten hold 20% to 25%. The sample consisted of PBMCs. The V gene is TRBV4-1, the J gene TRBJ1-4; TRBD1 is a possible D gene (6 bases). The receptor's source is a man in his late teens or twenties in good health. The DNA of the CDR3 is TGCGCCAGCAGCCGCCGTTCAGGGGCAACTAATGAAAAACTGTTTTTT. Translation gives CASSRRSGATNEKLFF.